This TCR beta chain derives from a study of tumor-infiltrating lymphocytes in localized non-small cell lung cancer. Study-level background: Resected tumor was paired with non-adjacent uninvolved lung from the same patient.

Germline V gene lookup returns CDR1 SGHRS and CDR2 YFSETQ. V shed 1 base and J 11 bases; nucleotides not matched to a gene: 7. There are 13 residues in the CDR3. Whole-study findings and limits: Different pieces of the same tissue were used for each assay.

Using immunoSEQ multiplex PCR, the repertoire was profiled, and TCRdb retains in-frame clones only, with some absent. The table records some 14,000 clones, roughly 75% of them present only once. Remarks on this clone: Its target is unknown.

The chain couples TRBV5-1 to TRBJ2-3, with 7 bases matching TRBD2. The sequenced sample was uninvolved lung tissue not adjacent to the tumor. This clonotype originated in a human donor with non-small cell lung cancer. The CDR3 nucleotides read TGCGCCAGCAGCTTGACGACCGCGGGGGAGCAGTATTTT. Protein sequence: CASSLTTAGEQYF. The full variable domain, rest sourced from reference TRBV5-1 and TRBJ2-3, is KAGVTQTPRYLIKTRGQQVTLSCSPISGHRSVSWYQQTPGQGLQFLFEYFSETQRNKGNFPGRFSGRQFSNSRSEMNVSTLELGDSALYLCASSLTTAGEQYFGPGTRLTVL.